This is a list of T cell receptor beta chains from one sample in a study of glioma-infiltrating T cells after dendritic cell vaccination. This table comes from immunoSEQ multiplex PCR, and its TCRdb copy is limited to in-frame clones, with some not included. The sample has some 90,000 clones, approximately 80% seen once; the top ten hold approximately 2%. Sequencing was performed on blood, taken after dendritic cell vaccination. The receptors derive from a human donor with glioblastoma. CDR3s include the opening cysteine and the closing phenylalanine or tryptophan. D genes are given only for firm matches. Size is omitted from some rows. Given values are once, few, many or a class for expanded clones.

D gene	J gene	clone size	V gene	CDR3 DNA	CDR3 protein
.	TRBJ2-5	few	TRBV18	TGTGCCAGCTCACCCTCAGGATCCTCTGAGACCCAGTACTTC	CASSPSGSSETQYF
.	TRBJ2-3	.	TRBV2	TGTGCCAGCATTAACCGCGTAGCCCAAGCCGTCACAGATACGCAGTATTTT	CASINRVAQAVTDTQYF
TRBD1	TRBJ1-1	.	TRBV15	TGTGCCACCAGCAGAGATCATAAGGGGGCGACTGAAGCTTTCTTT	CATSRDHKGATEAFF
TRBD2	TRBJ2-3	.	TRBV19	TGTGCCAGTAGTATAGGTCTTCTAGCGGACACAGATACGCAGTATTTT	CASSIGLLADTDTQYF
.	TRBJ2-1	.	TRBV9	TGTGCCAGCAGCCCCCCAAGCCGAGGCTCCGGCAATGAGCAGTTCTTC	CASSPPSRGSGNEQFF
.	TRBJ2-3	.	TRBV11-1	TGTGCCAGCAGCTTAGAGACTCGTACAGATACGCAGTATTTT	CASSLETRTDTQYF
.	TRBJ1-2	.	TRBV6-5	TGTGCCAGCAGTTACGGGGGCGGAAACTATGGCTACACCTTC	CASSYGGGNYGYTF
TRBD1	TRBJ1-6	once	TRBV19	TGTGCCAGTAGTATCGGGACAGGGAGGGATTCACCCCTCCACTTT	CASSIGTGRDSPLHF
.	TRBJ1-1	.	TRBV28	TGTGCCAGCAGAACAGGGAACACTGAAGCTTTCTTT	CASRTGNTEAFF
.	TRBJ2-3	.	TRBV29-1	TGCAGCGTTTTCAGGAGGGGCGCGGGCACAGATACGCAGTATTTT	CSVFRRGAGTDTQYF
TRBD1	TRBJ2-3	.	TRBV7-9	TGTGCCAGCAGCCTCTCGACAGGGGGTGCAGATACGCAGTATTTT	CASSLSTGGADTQYF
.	TRBJ1-2	.	TRBV7-9	TGTGCCAGCAGCCCCCAGGGCACTTATGGCTACACCTTC	CASSPQGTYGYTF
.	TRBJ2-1	once	TRBV19	TGTGCCAGTACAGGCAGGGCCTCCTACAATGAGCAGTTCTTC	CASTGRASYNEQFF
.	TRBJ1-2	.	TRBV10-3	TGTGCCGTCGCCGGGACATCAAATAACTATGGCTACACCTTC	CAVAGTSNNYGYTF
TRBD1	TRBJ2-7	.	TRBV5-1	TGCGCCAGCAGCTTCCGGACAGGGCAGGCCTACGAGCAGTACTTC	CASSFRTGQAYEQYF
.	TRBJ1-5	.	TRBV5-5	TGTGCCAGCAGCTCCCGGGATAGCAATCAGCCCCAGCATTTT	CASSSRDSNQPQHF
.	TRBJ1-5	.	TRBV2	TGTGCCAGCAGTGCAGGTGTGGGGGGAAGCAATCAGCCCCAGCATTTT	CASSAGVGGSNQPQHF
.	TRBJ2-7	.	TRBV6-5	TGTGCCAGCAGCCGCGGGACCTACGAGCAGTACTTC	CASSRGTYEQYF
.	TRBJ1-5	.	TRBV2	TGTGCCAGCAGTGAATCCCTCTCCAGGGGCGAGCCCCAGCATTTT	CASSESLSRGEPQHF
.	TRBJ2-7	.	TRBV2	TGTGCCAGCAGTGAACTGGGTCGAGGGATTCGGGATGACGAGCAGTACTTC	CASSELGRGIRDDEQYF
TRBD2	TRBJ2-1	.	TRBV14	TGTGCCAGCAGCCTGTGGGGAGCGGGGTATTACAATGAGCAGTTCTTC	CASSLWGAGYYNEQFF
.	TRBJ1-1	.	TRBV28	TGTTCCGTAGGGTCTCAGGGGAACACTGAAGCTTTCTTT	CSVGSQGNTEAFF